Below, 3 T cell receptor beta chains from the same sample are listed, as sequenced in a study of cytomegalovirus exposure and HLA in healthy donors. Profiled with immunoSEQ multiplex PCR; TCRdb holds only in-frame clones, not every one. The table has about 160,000 clones, nearly 90% seen once. The sequenced material came from PBMCs. The origin of the receptors is a man in his late teens or twenties in good health and CMV-seropositive.

In its sample, this clone was seen once. The chain joins TRBV4-1 to TRBJ1-5, with a possible D match to TRBD1 (6 bases). CDR1 is MGHRA, CDR2 YSYEKL, per germline. CDR3 length equals 15 residues. Trimming removed 1 base at V and 0 bases at J, with 7 bases between. In DNA form, the CDR3 reads TGCGCCAGCAGCCAAGTGGACAGTAGCAATCAGCCCCAGCATTTT. Encoded protein: CASSQVDSSNQPQHF.

J is TRBJ2-2 and V is TRBV18; TRBD2 agrees at 12 bases. This CDR3 spans 16 amino acids. V was clipped by 6 bases and J by 4 bases; unmatched bases: 6. Looked up from germline, CDR1 is KGHSH and CDR2 is LQKENI. Here the CDR3 reads CASSPGLAGITGELFF. The CDR3 nucleotides are TGTGCCAGCTCGCCAGGACTAGCGGGAATCACCGGGGAGCTGTTTTTT. The whole variable domain, remainder taken from reference TRBV18 and TRBJ2-2, is NAGVMQNPRHLVRRRGQEARLRCSPMKGHSHVYWYRQLPEEGLKFMVYLQKENIIDESGMPKERFSAEFPKEGPSILRIQQVVRGDSAAYFCASSPGLAGITGELFFGEGSRLTVL.

The rearrangement uses TRBV10-3 and TRBJ2-7, with D uncertain. V lost 2 bases, J lost 0 bases, and 11 bases lay in between. CDR1 is ENHRY and CDR2 is SYGVKD in the germline V gene. The CDR3 extends over 15 amino acids. For the CDR3, the DNA is TGTGCCATCAGTGAGGGTGCTTTGAGCTCCTACGAGCAGTACTTC. It codes for CAISEGALSSYEQYF.